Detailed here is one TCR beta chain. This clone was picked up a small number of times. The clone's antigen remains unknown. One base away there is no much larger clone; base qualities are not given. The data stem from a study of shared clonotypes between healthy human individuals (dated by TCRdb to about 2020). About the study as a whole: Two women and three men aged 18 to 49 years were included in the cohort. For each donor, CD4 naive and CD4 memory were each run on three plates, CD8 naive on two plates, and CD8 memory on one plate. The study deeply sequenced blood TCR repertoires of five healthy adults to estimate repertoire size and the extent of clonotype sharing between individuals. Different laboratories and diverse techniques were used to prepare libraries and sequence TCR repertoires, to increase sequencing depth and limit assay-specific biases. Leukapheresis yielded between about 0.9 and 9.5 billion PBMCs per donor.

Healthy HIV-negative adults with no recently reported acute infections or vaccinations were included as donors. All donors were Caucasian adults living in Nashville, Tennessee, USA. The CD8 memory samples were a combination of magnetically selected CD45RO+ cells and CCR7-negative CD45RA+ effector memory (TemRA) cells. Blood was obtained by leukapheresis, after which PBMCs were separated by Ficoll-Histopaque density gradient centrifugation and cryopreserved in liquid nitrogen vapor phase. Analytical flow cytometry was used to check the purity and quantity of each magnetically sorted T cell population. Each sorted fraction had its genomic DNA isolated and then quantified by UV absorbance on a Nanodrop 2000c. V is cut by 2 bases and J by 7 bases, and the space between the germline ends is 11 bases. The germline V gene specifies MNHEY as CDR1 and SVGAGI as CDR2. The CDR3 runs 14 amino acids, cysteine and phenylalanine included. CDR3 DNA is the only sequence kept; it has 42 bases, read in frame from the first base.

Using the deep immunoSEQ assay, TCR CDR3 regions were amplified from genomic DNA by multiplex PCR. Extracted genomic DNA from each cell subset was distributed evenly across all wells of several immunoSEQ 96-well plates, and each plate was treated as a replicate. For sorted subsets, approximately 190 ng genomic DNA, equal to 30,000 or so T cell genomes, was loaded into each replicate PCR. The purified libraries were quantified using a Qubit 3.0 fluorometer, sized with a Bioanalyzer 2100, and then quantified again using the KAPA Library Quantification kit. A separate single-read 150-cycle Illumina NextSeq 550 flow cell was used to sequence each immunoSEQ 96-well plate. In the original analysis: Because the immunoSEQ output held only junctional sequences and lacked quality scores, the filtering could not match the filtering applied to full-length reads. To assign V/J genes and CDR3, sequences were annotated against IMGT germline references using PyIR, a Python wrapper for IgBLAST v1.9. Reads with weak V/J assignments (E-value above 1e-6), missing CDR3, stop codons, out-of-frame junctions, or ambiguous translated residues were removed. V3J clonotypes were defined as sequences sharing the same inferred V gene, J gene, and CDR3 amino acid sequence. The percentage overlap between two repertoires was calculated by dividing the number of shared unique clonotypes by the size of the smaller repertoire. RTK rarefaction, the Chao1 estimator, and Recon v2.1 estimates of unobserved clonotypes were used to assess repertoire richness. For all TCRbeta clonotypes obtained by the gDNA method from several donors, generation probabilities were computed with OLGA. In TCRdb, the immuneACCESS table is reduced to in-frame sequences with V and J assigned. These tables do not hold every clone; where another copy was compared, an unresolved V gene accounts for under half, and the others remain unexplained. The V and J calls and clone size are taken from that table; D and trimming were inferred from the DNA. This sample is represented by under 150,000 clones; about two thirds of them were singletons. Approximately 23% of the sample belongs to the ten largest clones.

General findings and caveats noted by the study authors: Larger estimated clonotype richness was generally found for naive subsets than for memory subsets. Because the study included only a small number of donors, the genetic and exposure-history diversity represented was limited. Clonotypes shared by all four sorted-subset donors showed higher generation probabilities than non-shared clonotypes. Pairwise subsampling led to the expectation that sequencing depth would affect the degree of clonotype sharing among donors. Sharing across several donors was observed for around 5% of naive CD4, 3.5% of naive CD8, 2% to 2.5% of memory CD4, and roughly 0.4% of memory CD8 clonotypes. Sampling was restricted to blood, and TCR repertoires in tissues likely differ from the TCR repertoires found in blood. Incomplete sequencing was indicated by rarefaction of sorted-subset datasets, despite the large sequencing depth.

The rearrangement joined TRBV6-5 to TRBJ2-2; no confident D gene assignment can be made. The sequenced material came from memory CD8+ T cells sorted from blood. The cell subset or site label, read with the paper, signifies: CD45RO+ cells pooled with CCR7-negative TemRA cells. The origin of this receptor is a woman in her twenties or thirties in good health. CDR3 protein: CASSYRASGGELFF. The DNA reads TGTGCCAGCAGTTACCGGGCCTCAGGCGGGGAGCTGTTTTTT.